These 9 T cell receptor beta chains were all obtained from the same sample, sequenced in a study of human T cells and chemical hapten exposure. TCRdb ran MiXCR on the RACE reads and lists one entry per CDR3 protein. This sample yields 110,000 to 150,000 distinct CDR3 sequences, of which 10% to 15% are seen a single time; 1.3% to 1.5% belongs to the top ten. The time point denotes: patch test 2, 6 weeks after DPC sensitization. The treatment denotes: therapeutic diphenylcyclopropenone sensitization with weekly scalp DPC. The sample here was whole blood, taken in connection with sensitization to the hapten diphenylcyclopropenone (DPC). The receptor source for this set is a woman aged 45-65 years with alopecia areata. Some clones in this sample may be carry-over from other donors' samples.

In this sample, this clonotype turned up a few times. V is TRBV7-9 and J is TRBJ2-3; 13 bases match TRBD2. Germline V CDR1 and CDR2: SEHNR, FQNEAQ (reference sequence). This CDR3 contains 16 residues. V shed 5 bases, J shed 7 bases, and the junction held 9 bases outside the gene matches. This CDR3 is CASSLRTSGRRNTQYF. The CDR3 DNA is TGTGCCAGCAGCCTTCGGACTAGCGGGAGAAGGAATACGCAGTATTTT.

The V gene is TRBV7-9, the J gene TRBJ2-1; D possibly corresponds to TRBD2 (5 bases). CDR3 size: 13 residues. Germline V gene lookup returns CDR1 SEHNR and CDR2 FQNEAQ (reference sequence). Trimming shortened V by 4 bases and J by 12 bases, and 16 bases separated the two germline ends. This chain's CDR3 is CASSSKSGLGQFF. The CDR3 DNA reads TGTGCCAGCAGCTCCAAGAGCGGCCTCGGGCAGTTCTTC.

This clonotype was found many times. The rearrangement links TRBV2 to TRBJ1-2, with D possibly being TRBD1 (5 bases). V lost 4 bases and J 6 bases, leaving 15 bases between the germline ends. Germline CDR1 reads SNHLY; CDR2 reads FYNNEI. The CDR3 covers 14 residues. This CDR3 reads CASSARVGSDGYTF. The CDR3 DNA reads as TGTGCCAGCAGTGCCAGGGTAGGGAGTGATGGCTACACCTTC.

The CDR3 sequence: CASSLGGGDTSLHF. CDR3 coding DNA: TGCGCCAGCAGCTTGGGTGGCGGTGACACGTCCCTCCACTTT. The chain couples TRBV5-1 to TRBJ1-6; the D is unclear. The CDR3 runs to 14 residues. Trimming removed 0 bases from V and 14 bases from J, with 15 bases in between. Germline values: CDR1 SGHRS, CDR2 YFSETQ.

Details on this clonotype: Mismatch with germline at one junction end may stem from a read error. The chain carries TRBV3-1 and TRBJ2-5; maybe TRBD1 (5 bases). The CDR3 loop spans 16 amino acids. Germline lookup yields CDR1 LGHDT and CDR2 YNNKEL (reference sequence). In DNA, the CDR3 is TGTGCCAGCAGCCAACCTCGGACACCTGGCCAAGAGTCCCAGTACTTC. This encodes CASSQPRTPGQESQYF.

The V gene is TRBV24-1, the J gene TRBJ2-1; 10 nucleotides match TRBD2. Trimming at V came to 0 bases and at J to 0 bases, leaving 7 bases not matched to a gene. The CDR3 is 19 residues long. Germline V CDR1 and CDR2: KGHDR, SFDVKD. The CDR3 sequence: CATSDLRAGGPSSYNEQFF. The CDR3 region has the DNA TGTGCCACCAGTGATTTGCGAGCGGGAGGGCCGAGCTCCTACAATGAGCAGTTCTTC.

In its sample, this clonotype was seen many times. The CDR3 nucleotides are TGTGCCAGTAGTGCGGGACGCGACGGGGGTGATACGCAGTATTTT. Translated, it gives CASSAGRDGGDTQYF. The chain is built from TRBV19 and TRBJ2-3, with TRBD2 as a possible D gene (6 bases). Trimming took off 5 bases at V and 6 bases at J, with 18 bases between the two ends. The germline V gene encodes CDR1 LNHDA and CDR2 SQIVND (reference sequence). CDR3 size: 15 residues.

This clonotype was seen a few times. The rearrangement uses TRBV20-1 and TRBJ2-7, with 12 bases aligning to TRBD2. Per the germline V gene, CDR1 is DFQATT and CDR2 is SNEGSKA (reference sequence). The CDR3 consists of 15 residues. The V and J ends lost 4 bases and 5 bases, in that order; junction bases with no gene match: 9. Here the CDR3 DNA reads TGCAGTGCTAACCCACTAGCGGGAGGTGGGGACGAGCAGTACTTC. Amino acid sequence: CSANPLAGGGDEQYF.

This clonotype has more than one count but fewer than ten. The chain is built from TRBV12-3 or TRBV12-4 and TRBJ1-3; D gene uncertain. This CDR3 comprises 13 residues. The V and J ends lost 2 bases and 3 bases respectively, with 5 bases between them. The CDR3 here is CASSLNGGNTIYF. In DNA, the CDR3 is TGTGCCAGCAGTTTAAACGGTGGAAACACCATATATTTT.